Listed below are T cell receptor beta chains from one sample, sequenced in a study of blood T cell repertoires in COVID-19. Clones were sequenced by immunoSEQ multiplex PCR, and TCRdb holds only the in-frame ones, with some missing. The data contain some 91,000 clones, around four fifths of them seen just once; the ten biggest clones take up roughly 11%. Sequenced sample: peripheral blood. Receptors originate from a human donor in a cohort sampled during active COVID-19. CDR3s include the opening cysteine and the closing phenylalanine or tryptophan. A D gene is named only where the DNA matches it firmly. Only part of the rows carry a size: once, few, many, or a class if the clone is expanded.

NA,TRBV28,TRBJ2-7,TRBD2,CASTPLSGVGLVNYEQYF,TGTGCCAGCACTCCTCTCTCTGGTGTGGGACTAGTGAACTACGAGCAGTACTTC
NA,TRBV5-1,TRBJ2-7,TRBD2,CASSFTGLAGGEQYF,TGCGCCAGCAGCTTTACGGGACTAGCGGGAGGTGAGCAGTACTTC
many,TRBV2,TRBJ1-5,NA,CASSETIRLNQPQHF,TGTGCCAGCAGTGAAACTATACGGCTCAATCAGCCCCAGCATTTT
NA,TRBV19,TRBJ1-5,TRBD1,CASRTTGGGNQPQHF,TGTGCCAGTAGAACGACAGGGGGAGGCAATCAGCCCCAGCATTTT
few,TRBV10-3,TRBJ2-7,TRBD1,CAISLDGTGGGEQYF,TGTGCCATCAGCTTAGATGGGACAGGGGGCGGCGAGCAGTACTTC
NA,TRBV12-3/TRBV12-4,TRBJ1-5,NA,CASSQGSNQPQHF,TGTGCCAGCAGTCAGGGGAGCAATCAGCCCCAGCATTTT
NA,TRBV5-4,TRBJ1-2,NA,CASSRGLQERIGGYTF,TGTGCCAGCAGTCGGGGATTGCAGGAGCGGATAGGTGGCTACACCTTC
NA,TRBV19,TRBJ2-5,NA,CASSTRRDQETQYF,TGTGCCAGTAGTACCCGACGGGACCAAGAGACCCAGTACTTC
NA,TRBV6-5,TRBJ2-4,TRBD2,CASSLEAGVNIQYF,TGTGCCAGCAGTCTAGAGGCGGGGGTGAACATTCAGTACTTC
NA,TRBV6-5,TRBJ1-1,NA,CASRRSGQVEAFF,TGTGCCAGCAGGCGATCAGGACAAGTTGAAGCTTTCTTT
NA,TRBV7-3,TRBJ2-1,NA,CASSLNRGSYNEQFF,TGTGCCAGCAGCTTAAACCGGGGTTCCTACAATGAGCAGTTCTTC
NA,TRBV29-1,TRBJ1-2,NA,CSVDLGNNYGYTF,TGCAGCGTCGACCTCGGGAATAACTATGGCTACACCTTC
NA,TRBV5-1,TRBJ2-7,NA,CASSLTRGGNEQYF,TGCGCCAGCAGCTTGACCCGAGGTGGAAACGAGCAGTACTTC
NA,TRBV6-1,TRBJ2-7,NA,CASSELGIRPEQYF,TGTGCCAGCAGTGAGCTCGGGATTCGGCCCGAGCAGTACTTC
once,TRBV7-2,TRBJ1-6,TRBD1,CASSLGQWNSPLHF,TGTGCCAGCAGCTTGGGACAGTGGAATTCACCCCTCCACTTT
NA,TRBV5-1,TRBJ2-7,NA,CASSLAETGPGEQYF,TGCGCCAGCAGCTTGGCTGAGACAGGACCTGGTGAGCAGTACTTC
once,TRBV3-1/TRBV3-2,TRBJ2-7,TRBD1,CASSLRSTGRVDLYF,TGTGCCAGCAGCCTACGATCGACAGGGCGTGTGGATCTGTACTTC
once,TRBV5-1,TRBJ1-2,TRBD1,CASSLAPGQADYGYTF,TGCGCCAGCAGCTTGGCCCCGGGACAGGCGGACTATGGCTACACCTTC
NA,TRBV7-2,TRBJ2-3,NA,CASSLNLGPDTQYF,TGTGCCAGCAGCTTAAACCTAGGTCCAGATACGCAGTATTTT
NA,TRBV5-4,TRBJ1-3,TRBD1,CASSLDRSGNTIYF,TGTGCCAGCAGCCTGGACAGGTCTGGAAACACCATATATTTT
NA,TRBV5-1,TRBJ2-5,NA,CASSLGRGQETQYF,TGCGCCAGCAGCTTGGGAAGGGGGCAAGAGACCCAGTACTTC
few,TRBV6-6,TRBJ1-5,TRBD1,CASSKRTGDSNQPQHF,TGTGCCAGCAGTAAAAGGACAGGGGATAGCAATCAGCCCCAGCATTTT
NA,TRBV9,TRBJ1-1,NA,CASSLTGDTEAFF,TGTGCCAGCAGCCTGACGGGGGACACTGAAGCTTTCTTT
few,TRBV29-1,TRBJ1-2,NA,CSARAGTNYGYTF,TGCAGCGCCCGGGCAGGGACTAACTATGGCTACACCTTC
once,TRBV6-5,TRBJ2-4,TRBD2,CASKTREVGNIQYF,TGTGCCAGCAAAACACGGGAGGTGGGAAACATTCAGTACTTC
NA,TRBV3-1/TRBV3-2,TRBJ2-6,NA,CASSQGGTSSSTSGANVLTF,TGTGCCAGCAGCCAAGGGGGCACCTCTTCATCAACCTCTGGGGCCAACGTCCTGACTTTC
NA,TRBV2,TRBJ2-1,NA,CASSEMGRGDEQFF,TGTGCCAGCAGTGAAATGGGCAGGGGCGATGAGCAGTTCTTC
once,TRBV15,TRBJ2-7,TRBD1,CATSRTDRGNSYEQYF,TGTGCCACCAGCAGAACTGACAGGGGGAACTCCTACGAGCAGTACTTC
NA,TRBV6-1,TRBJ2-3,TRBD2,CASSGPLAGGRSTDTQYF,TGTGCCAGCAGTGGGCCACTAGCGGGAGGTAGAAGCACAGATACGCAGTATTTT
NA,TRBV6-5,TRBJ2-7,NA,CASSYSTGRSYEQYF,TGTGCCAGCAGTTATTCGACAGGGAGGTCCTACGAGCAGTACTTC
NA,TRBV9,TRBJ2-5,NA,CASSSNPRGTQETQYF,TGTGCCAGCAGCTCAAACCCACGGGGGACCCAAGAGACCCAGTACTTC
NA,TRBV11-3,TRBJ2-1,NA,CASSLPGTGTYNEQFF,TGTGCCAGCAGCTTACCCGGCACTGGGACATACAATGAGCAGTTCTTC
NA,TRBV11-3,TRBJ2-2,NA,CASSFLGATGELFF,TGTGCCAGCAGCTTTTTGGGGGCCACCGGGGAGCTGTTTTTT
NA,TRBV19,TRBJ2-3,TRBD2,CASSIGPAGGPLATDTQYF,TGTGCCAGTAGTATAGGACCAGCGGGAGGGCCCCTGGCCACAGATACGCAGTATTTT
NA,TRBV6-2/TRBV6-3,TRBJ2-3,TRBD2,CASSHGRGGLLITDTQYF,TGTGCCAGCAGCCACGGGAGGGGGGGCCTGTTGATCACAGATACGCAGTATTTT
NA,TRBV19,TRBJ1-3,NA,CASTLRADNSGNTIYF,TGTGCCAGTACCCTAAGAGCGGATAACTCTGGAAACACCATATATTTT
NA,TRBV6-1,TRBJ1-2,NA,CASSEPGQRNYGYTF,TGTGCCAGCAGTGAACCCGGACAGCGTAACTATGGCTACACCTTC
few,TRBV2,TRBJ1-1,TRBD1,CASSVQGEAFF,TGTGCCAGCAGTGTACAGGGGGAAGCTTTCTTT
NA,TRBV5-1,TRBJ2-2,NA,CASSFPLGRAHTGELFF,TGCGCCAGCAGCTTTCCCTTAGGGAGAGCTCACACCGGGGAGCTGTTTTTT
NA,TRBV5-1,TRBJ2-7,TRBD2,CASSQTSGYSYEQYF,TGCGCCAGCAGCCAGACTAGCGGATACTCCTACGAGCAGTACTTC
once,TRBV29-1,TRBJ2-3,TRBD2,CSGEGTTDTQYF,TGCAGCGGGGAGGGAACCACAGATACGCAGTATTTT
few,TRBV7-8,TRBJ1-4,TRBD1,CASSLVGQGAENEKLFF,TGTGCCAGCAGCTTAGTGGGACAGGGAGCCGAAAATGAAAAACTGTTTTTT
NA,TRBV30,TRBJ1-5,NA,CAGGTDRGPQHF,TGTGCTGGGGGGACCGATAGAGGGCCCCAGCATTTT
NA,TRBV19,TRBJ1-1,NA,CASSARGARTEAFF,TGTGCCAGTAGTGCCCGGGGGGCAAGGACTGAAGCTTTCTTT
few,TRBV6-5,TRBJ1-1,NA,CASSRGGDTAFF,TGTGCCAGCAGCAGAGGGGGGGATACAGCTTTCTTT
NA,TRBV5-4,TRBJ1-1,TRBD1,CASSLTGTAEAFF,TGTGCCAGCAGCTTGACCGGGACAGCTGAAGCTTTCTTT
NA,TRBV10-3,TRBJ2-1,NA,CAISVTGTINEQFF,TGTGCCATCAGTGTAACGGGGACAATCAATGAGCAGTTCTTC
NA,TRBV5-1,TRBJ2-7,NA,CASRPGTNLYEQYF,TGCGCCAGCAGGCCCGGGACAAACCTTTACGAGCAGTACTTC
NA,TRBV2,TRBJ2-3,NA,CASSGTGSGTDTQYF,TGTGCCAGCAGTGGAACCGGGAGTGGGACAGATACGCAGTATTTT
NA,TRBV7-2,TRBJ1-6,TRBD1,CASSPQQGIGSPLHF,TGTGCCAGCAGCCCTCAACAGGGGATAGGATCACCCCTCCACTTT
NA,TRBV9,TRBJ1-1,NA,CASSVVVGDTEAFF,TGTGCCAGCAGCGTAGTGGTCGGAGACACTGAAGCTTTCTTT
NA,TRBV4-3,TRBJ1-1,NA,CASRKGHRENTEAFF,TGCGCCAGCAGGAAAGGTCACAGAGAGAACACTGAAGCTTTCTTT
NA,TRBV5-6,TRBJ2-7,NA,CASSLFLGVKSYEQYF,TGTGCCAGCAGCCTGTTTCTCGGGGTCAAATCCTACGAGCAGTACTTC
NA,TRBV30,TRBJ2-1,TRBD2,CAWRKAGGNEQFF,TGTGCCTGGAGGAAAGCGGGAGGAAATGAGCAGTTCTTC
NA,TRBV9,TRBJ2-5,NA,CASSVQEQETQYF,TGTGCCAGCAGCGTACAGGAACAAGAGACCCAGTACTTC
few,TRBV30,TRBJ2-7,NA,CAWSRENIYEQYF,TGTGCCTGGAGTAGAGAAAATATATACGAGCAGTACTTC
NA,TRBV28,TRBJ2-1,TRBD1,CASSWDTGANYNEQFF,TGTGCCAGCAGTTGGGATACAGGGGCGAATTACAATGAGCAGTTCTTC
NA,TRBV6-6,TRBJ2-1,TRBD2,CASTMGLAGDNEQFF,TGTGCCAGCACCATGGGACTAGCGGGAGACAATGAGCAGTTCTTC
once,TRBV7-3,TRBJ1-2,TRBD1,CASSPGQGNYGYTF,TGTGCCAGCAGCCCAGGACAGGGGAACTATGGCTACACCTTC
NA,TRBV6-2/TRBV6-3,TRBJ1-1,NA,CASSYGDIGAFF,TGTGCCAGCAGTTACGGGGACATTGGAGCTTTCTTT